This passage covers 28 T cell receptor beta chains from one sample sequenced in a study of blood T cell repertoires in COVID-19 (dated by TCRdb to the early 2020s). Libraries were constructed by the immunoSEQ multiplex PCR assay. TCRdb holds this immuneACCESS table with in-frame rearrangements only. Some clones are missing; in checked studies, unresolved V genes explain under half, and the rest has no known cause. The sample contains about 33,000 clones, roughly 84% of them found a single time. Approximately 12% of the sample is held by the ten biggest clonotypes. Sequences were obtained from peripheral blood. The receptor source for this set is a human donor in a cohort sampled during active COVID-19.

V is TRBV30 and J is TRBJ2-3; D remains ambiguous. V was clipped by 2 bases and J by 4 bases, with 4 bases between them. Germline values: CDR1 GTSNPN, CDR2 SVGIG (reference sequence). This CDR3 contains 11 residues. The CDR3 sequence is CAWSTSDTQYF. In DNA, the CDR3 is TGTGCCTGGAGTACTTCAGATACGCAGTATTTT.

The CDR3 reads CASSLDPTENTEAFF. CDR3 DNA sequence: TGTGCCAGCAGCCTGGACCCGACAGAGAACACTGAAGCTTTCTTT. The chain employs TRBV5-4 and TRBJ1-1; D perhaps matches TRBD1 (5 bases). Germline CDR1 SGHNT, CDR2 YYREEE (reference sequence). Trimming pared 4 bases from V and 1 base from J, leaving 14 bases between. This CDR3 spans 15 amino acids.

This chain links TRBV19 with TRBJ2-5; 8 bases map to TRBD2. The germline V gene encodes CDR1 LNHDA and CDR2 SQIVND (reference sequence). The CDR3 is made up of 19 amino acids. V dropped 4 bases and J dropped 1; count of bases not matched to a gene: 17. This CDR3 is CASSNPQYFRGGPQETQYF. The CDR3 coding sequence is TGTGCCAGTAGTAATCCACAGTACTTCCGCGGGGGGCCCCAAGAGACCCAGTACTTC.

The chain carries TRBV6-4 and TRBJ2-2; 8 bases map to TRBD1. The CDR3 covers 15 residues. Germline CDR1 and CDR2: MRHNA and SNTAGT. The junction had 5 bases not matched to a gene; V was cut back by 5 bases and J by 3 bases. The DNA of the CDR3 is TGTGCCAGCAGTCCCGGGACAGGAGACACCGGGGAGCTGTTTTTT. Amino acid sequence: CASSPGTGDTGELFF.

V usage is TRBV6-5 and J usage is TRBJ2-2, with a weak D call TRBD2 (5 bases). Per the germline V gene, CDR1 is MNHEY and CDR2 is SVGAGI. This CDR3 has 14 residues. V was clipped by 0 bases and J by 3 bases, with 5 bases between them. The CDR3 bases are TGTGCCAGCAGTTACTCGAGGGACACCGGGGAGCTGTTTTTT. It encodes CASSYSRDTGELFF.

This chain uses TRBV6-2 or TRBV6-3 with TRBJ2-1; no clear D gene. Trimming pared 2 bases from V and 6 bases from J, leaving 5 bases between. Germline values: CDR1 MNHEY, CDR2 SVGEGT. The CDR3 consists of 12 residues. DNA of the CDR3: TGTGCCAGCAGTTACCGGGTCAATGAGCAGTTCTTC. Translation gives CASSYRVNEQFF.

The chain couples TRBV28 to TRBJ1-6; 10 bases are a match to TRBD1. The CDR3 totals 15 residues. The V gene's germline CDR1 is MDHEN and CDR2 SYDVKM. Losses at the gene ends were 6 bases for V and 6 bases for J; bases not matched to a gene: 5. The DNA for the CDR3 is TGTGCCAGCAGCACGACAGGGGGCGGTAATTCACCCCTCCACTTT. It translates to CASSTTGGGNSPLHF. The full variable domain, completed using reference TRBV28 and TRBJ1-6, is DVKVTQSSRYLVKRTGEKVFLECVQDMDHENMFWYRQDPGLGLRLIYFSYDVKMKEKGDIPEGYSVSREKKERFSLILESASTNQTSMYLCASSTTGGGNSPLHFGNGTRLTVT.

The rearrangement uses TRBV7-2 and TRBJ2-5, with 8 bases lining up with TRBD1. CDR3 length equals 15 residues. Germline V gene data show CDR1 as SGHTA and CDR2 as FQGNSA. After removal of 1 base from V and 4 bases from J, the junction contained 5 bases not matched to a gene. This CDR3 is CASSLGRQGRETQYF. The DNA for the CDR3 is TGTGCCAGCAGCTTAGGGCGACAGGGGAGAGAGACCCAGTACTTC.

CDR3 in DNA: TGTGCCAGCAGTCGGTGGGGGCCACGAGAGACCCAGTACTTC. It is translated as CASSRWGPRETQYF. The chain couples TRBV7-3 to TRBJ2-5; TRBD1 might be the D (6 bases). Germline-derived CDR1 and CDR2 are SGHTA and FQGTGA. V was cut by 6 bases and J by 4 bases, with 15 bases left in between. The CDR3 is made up of 14 amino acids. The complete variable domain, with remaining parts taken from reference TRBV7-3 and TRBJ2-5, reads GAGVSQTPSNKVTEKGKYVELRCDPISGHTALYWYRQSLGQGPEFLIYFQGTGAADDSGLPNDRFFAVRPEGSVSTLKIQRTERGDSAVYLCASSRWGPRETQYFGPGTRLLVL.

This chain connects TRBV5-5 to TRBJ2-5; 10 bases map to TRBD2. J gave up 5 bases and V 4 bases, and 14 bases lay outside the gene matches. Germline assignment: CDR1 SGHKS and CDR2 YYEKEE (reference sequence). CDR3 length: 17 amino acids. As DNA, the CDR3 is TGTGCCAGCAGCCACAGCGGGAGGGAGGGTCTGGGGGAGACCCAGTACTTC. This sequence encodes CASSHSGREGLGETQYF.

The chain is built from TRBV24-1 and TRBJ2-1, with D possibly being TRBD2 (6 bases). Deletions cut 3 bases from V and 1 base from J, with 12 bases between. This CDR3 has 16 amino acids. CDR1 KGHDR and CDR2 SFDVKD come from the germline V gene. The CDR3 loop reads CATSDASAGSYNEQFF. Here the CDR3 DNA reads TGTGCCACCAGTGATGCTTCGGCGGGGTCCTACAATGAGCAGTTCTTC.

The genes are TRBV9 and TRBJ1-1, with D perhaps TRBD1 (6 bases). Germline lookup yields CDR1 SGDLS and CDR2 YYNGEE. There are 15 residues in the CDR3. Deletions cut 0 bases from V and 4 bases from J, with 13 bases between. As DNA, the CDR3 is TGTGCCAGCAGCGTAGACGGGGGGCTGGGCACTGAAGCTTTCTTT. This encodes CASSVDGGLGTEAFF.

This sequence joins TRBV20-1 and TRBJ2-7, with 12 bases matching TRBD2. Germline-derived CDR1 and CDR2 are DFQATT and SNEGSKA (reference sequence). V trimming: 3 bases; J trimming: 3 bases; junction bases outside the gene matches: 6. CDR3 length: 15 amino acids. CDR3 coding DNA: TGCAGTGCTAGTGTGGCTAGCGGGGGGGACTACGAGCAGTACTTC. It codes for CSASVASGGDYEQYF.

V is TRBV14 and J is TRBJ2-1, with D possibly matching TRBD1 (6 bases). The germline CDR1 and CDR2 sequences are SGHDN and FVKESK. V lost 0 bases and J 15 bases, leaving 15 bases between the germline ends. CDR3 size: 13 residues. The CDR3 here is CASSQDGQGRVFF. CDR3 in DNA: TGTGCCAGCAGCCAAGACGGGCAGGGGAGAGTGTTCTTC.

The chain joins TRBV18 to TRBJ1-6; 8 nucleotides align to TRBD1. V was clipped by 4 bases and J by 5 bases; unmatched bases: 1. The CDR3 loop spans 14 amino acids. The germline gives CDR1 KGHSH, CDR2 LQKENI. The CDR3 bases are TGTGCCAGCTCACAACAGGGGGATAATTCACCCCTCCACTTT. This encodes CASSQQGDNSPLHF. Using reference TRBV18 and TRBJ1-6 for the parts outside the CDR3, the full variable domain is NAGVMQNPRHLVRRRGQEARLRCSPMKGHSHVYWYRQLPEEGLKFMVYLQKENIIDESGMPKERFSAEFPKEGPSILRIQQVVRGDSAAYFCASSQQGDNSPLHFGNGTRLTVT.

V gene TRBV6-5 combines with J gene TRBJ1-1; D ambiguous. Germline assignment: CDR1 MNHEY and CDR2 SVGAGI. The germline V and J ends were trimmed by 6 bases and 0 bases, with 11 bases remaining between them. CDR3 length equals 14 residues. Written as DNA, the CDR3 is TGTGCCAGCAGCCTCGGGAGATTGAACACTGAAGCTTTCTTT. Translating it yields CASSLGRLNTEAFF.

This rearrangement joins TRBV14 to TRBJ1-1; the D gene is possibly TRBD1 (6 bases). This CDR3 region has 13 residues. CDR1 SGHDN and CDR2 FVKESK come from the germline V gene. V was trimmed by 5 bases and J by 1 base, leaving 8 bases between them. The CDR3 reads CASSGQTNTEAFF. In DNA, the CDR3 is TGTGCCAGCAGCGGACAGACGAACACTGAAGCTTTCTTT.

CDR3 sequence (DNA): TGTGCCAGCAGGACAGGGGCTAGCACAGATACGCAGTATTTT. This translates into CASRTGASTDTQYF. V usage is TRBV6-4 and J usage is TRBJ2-3, with 8 bases aligning to TRBD1. Trimming cost V 6 bases and J 0 bases; bases outside gene matches: 2. The CDR3 runs to 14 residues. Germline V gives CDR1 MRHNA, CDR2 SNTAGT.

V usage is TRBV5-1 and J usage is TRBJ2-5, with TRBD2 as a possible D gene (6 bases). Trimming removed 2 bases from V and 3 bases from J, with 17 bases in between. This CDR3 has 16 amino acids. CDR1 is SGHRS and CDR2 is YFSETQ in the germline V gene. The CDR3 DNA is TGCGCCAGCAGCTTAGCCGGGACTGGGGCCAAAGAGACCCAGTACTTC. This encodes CASSLAGTGAKETQYF. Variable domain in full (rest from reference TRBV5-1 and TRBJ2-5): KAGVTQTPRYLIKTRGQQVTLSCSPISGHRSVSWYQQTPGQGLQFLFEYFSETQRNKGNFPGRFSGRQFSNSRSEMNVSTLELGDSALYLCASSLAGTGAKETQYFGPGTRLLVL.

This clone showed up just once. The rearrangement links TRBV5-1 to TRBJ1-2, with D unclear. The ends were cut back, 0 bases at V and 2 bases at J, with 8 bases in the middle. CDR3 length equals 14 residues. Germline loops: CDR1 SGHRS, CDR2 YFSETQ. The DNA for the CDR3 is TGCGCCAGCAGCTTGGAGTCGGGGAACTATGGCTACACCTTC. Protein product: CASSLESGNYGYTF.

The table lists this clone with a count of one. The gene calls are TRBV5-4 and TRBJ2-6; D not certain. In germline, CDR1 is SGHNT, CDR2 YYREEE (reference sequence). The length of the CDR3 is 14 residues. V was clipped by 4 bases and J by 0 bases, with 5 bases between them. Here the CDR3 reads CASSEDSGANVLTF. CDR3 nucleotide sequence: TGTGCCAGCAGCGAGGACTCTGGGGCCAACGTCCTGACTTTC.

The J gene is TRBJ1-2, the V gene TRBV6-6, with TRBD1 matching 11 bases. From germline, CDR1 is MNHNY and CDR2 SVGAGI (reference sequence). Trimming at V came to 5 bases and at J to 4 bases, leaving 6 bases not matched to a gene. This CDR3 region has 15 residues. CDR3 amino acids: CASSRTGGEGYGYTF. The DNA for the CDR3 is TGTGCCAGCAGTCGGACAGGGGGCGAGGGCTATGGCTACACCTTC.

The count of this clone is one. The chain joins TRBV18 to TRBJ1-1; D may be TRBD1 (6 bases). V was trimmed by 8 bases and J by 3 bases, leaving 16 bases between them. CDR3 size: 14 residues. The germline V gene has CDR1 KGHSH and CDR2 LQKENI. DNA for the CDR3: TGTGCCAGCCAAAGGACAGCCTGGGACACTGAAGCTTTCTTT. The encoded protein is CASQRTAWDTEAFF.

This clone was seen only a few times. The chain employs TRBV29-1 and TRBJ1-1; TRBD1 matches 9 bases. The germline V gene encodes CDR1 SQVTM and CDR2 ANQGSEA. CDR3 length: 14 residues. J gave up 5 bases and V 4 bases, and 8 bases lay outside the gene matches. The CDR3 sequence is CSVARTTGGTEAFF. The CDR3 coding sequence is TGCAGCGTTGCAAGAACGACAGGGGGGACTGAAGCTTTCTTT.

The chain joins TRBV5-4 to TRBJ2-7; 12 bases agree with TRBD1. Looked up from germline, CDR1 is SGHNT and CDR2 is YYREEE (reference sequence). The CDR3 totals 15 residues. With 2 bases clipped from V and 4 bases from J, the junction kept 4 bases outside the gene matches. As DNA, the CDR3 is TGTGCCAGCAGCTTCCGGGACAGGGGGCAGTACGAGCAGTACTTC. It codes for CASSFRDRGQYEQYF.

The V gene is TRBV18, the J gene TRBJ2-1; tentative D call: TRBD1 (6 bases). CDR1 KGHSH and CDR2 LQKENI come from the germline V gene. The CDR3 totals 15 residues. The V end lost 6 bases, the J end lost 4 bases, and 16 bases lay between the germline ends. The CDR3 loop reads CASSRDGGPYNEQFF. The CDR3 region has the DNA TGTGCCAGCTCCCGCGATGGGGGCCCTTACAATGAGCAGTTCTTC.

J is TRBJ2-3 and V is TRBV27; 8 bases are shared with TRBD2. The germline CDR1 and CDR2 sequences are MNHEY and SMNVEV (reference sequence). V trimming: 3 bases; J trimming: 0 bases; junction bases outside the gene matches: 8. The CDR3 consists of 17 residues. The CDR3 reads CASSFSGGVFSTDTQYF. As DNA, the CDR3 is TGTGCCAGCAGTTTCTCCGGGGGGGTTTTTAGCACAGATACGCAGTATTTT.

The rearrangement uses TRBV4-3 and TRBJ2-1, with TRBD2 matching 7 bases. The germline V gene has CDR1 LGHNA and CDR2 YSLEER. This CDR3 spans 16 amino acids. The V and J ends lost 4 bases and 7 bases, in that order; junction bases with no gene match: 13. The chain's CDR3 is CASSRELALVGNEQFF. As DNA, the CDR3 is TGCGCCAGCAGCCGCGAACTAGCGTTAGTTGGGAATGAGCAGTTCTTC.